Given below is one TCR beta chain in context. Clones were sequenced by immunoSEQ multiplex PCR, and TCRdb holds only the in-frame ones, with some missing. The table lists about 980,000 clones, approximately 76% of them singletons, with 1.5% in the top ten. This specimen comes from a study of shared clonotypes between healthy human individuals. V lost 4 bases and J lost 9, with 13 bases in between. The CDR3 is made up of 12 amino acids. Per germline, CDR1 MDHEN and CDR2 SYDVKM. The sample was memory CD4+ T cells sorted from blood. The sample's subset: CD45RA-negative fraction. The V call is TRBV28, the J call TRBJ2-7; perhaps TRBD1 as D (6 bases). This clonotype originated in a man aged 18-30 years in good health. DNA of the CDR3: TGTGCCAGCAGTTCCCAGGGGCTTGGGCAGTACTTC. Translating it yields CASSSQGLGQYF.